These 29 T cell receptor beta chains were all obtained from the same sample, sequenced in a study of shared clonotypes between healthy human individuals. TCRdb's copy holds only in-frame clones and misses some; the assay was immunoSEQ multiplex PCR. The profile shows around 990,000 clones, about 72% of them singletons. Input material: memory CD4+ T cells from PBMCs. The subset: CD45RA-negative fraction. The receptors originated from a man younger than 35 in good health. Some clones in this sample may be carry-over from other donors' samples.

The gene calls are TRBV2 and TRBJ2-1, with TRBD2 matching over 7 bases. The CDR3 sequence is 15 residues long. The germline V gene encodes CDR1 SNHLY and CDR2 FYNNEI. Trimming removed 4 bases from V and 3 bases from J; junction bases left unmatched: 6. This chain's CDR3 is CASSARAGDYNEQFF. The CDR3 DNA reads as TGTGCCAGCAGTGCTAGGGCGGGGGACTACAATGAGCAGTTCTTC.

The chain employs TRBV19 and TRBJ1-2; D perhaps matches TRBD1 (6 bases). This CDR3 is built from 14 residues. Trimming cost V 6 bases and J 4 bases, with 15 bases left between them. CDR1 and CDR2 from the germline V gene are LNHDA and SQIVND (reference sequence). CDR3 bases: TGTGCCAGTAGGTCCAGGGGCGACCCCTATGGCTACACCTTC. Amino acids: CASRSRGDPYGYTF.

This chain connects TRBV28 to TRBJ1-3; possible D gene TRBD1, 5 bases. Trimming left V 6 bases short and J 4 bases short, with 10 bases between. The CDR3 contains 13 residues. CDR1 is MDHEN, CDR2 SYDVKM, per germline. The CDR3 loop reads CASRGQGGNTIYF. The CDR3 bases are TGTGCCAGCAGGGGGCAGGGCGGAAACACCATATATTTT.

The rearrangement links TRBV6-4 to TRBJ2-3; D unresolved. Germline CDR1 and CDR2: MRHNA and SNTAGT. V shed 3 bases and J shed 1 base, with 11 bases lying between them. CDR3 size: 15 residues. The CDR3 nucleotides read TGTGCCAGCAGTGAAGGCTTCGAGGGCACAGATACGCAGTATTTT. Protein sequence: CASSEGFEGTDTQYF.

The chain links TRBV6-1 to TRBJ2-2; D is possibly TRBD2 (6 bases). Trimming removed 3 bases from V and 11 bases from J, with 25 bases in between. From germline, CDR1 is MNHNS and CDR2 SASEGT. The CDR3 has 17 amino acids. This CDR3 reads CASSEYNAGLASGELFF. CDR3 DNA: TGTGCCAGCAGTGAGTATAATGCTGGGCTAGCGAGCGGAGAGCTGTTTTTT.

Only a few counts were recorded for this clone. This sequence joins TRBV5-3 and TRBJ1-5; 7 nucleotides align to TRBD1. TRBV5-3 is classed as an ORF, of uncertain function. CDR3 length: 15 residues. The ends lost 4 bases at V and 8 bases at J; junction bases unmatched: 12. The DNA for the CDR3 is TGTGCCAGAAGCCCTTCGACAGGGAGAACAGAGCCCCAGCATTTT. Protein: CARSPSTGRTEPQHF.

The chain is built from TRBV2 and TRBJ2-7; D not certain. Germline CDR1 and CDR2: SNHLY and FYNNEI. There are 11 residues in the CDR3. V was shortened by 8 bases and J by 5 bases, with 10 bases between the two germline ends. The CDR3 is CASAREHEQYF. DNA of the CDR3: TGTGCCAGCGCTAGGGAACACGAGCAGTACTTC.

The chain has TRBV5-1 and TRBJ2-3; D uncertain. The germline V and J ends were trimmed by 1 base and 3 bases, with 9 bases remaining between them. The CDR3 covers 14 residues. Per germline, CDR1 SGHRS and CDR2 YFSETQ. The CDR3 sequence: CASSLLGLTDTQYF. The DNA for the CDR3 is TGCGCCAGCAGCTTGCTGGGATTGACAGATACGCAGTATTTT. The full variable domain, with the rest looked up from reference TRBV5-1 and TRBJ2-3, is KAGVTQTPRYLIKTRGQQVTLSCSPISGHRSVSWYQQTPGQGLQFLFEYFSETQRNKGNFPGRFSGRQFSNSRSEMNVSTLELGDSALYLCASSLLGLTDTQYFGPGTRLTVL.

J is TRBJ2-3 and V is TRBV4-1; TRBD1 matches 10 bases. After removal of 4 bases from V and 3 bases from J, the junction contained 7 bases not matched to a gene. Germline V gives CDR1 MGHRA, CDR2 YSYEKL. This CDR3 spans 16 amino acids. This chain's CDR3 is CASSPADRGSTDTQYF. The CDR3 nucleotides read TGCGCCAGCAGCCCCGCGGACAGGGGGTCGACAGATACGCAGTATTTT.

The CDR3 here is CASSLTASTDTQYF. CDR3 DNA: TGTGCCAGCAGCTTAACGGCAAGCACAGATACGCAGTATTTT. The chain carries TRBV7-2 and TRBJ2-3; D is undetermined. Trimming cost V 2 bases and J 0 bases, with 6 bases left between them. Looked up from germline, CDR1 is SGHTA and CDR2 is FQGNSA. The CDR3 spans 14 residues.

The rearrangement joins TRBV6-1 to TRBJ1-2, with 7 nucleotides matching TRBD1. The CDR3 consists of 13 residues. Germline V gene sequence: CDR1 MNHNS, CDR2 SASEGT. Trimming removed 4 bases from V and 8 bases from J; junction bases left unmatched: 7. The CDR3 bases are TGTGCCAGCAGTGCGAGGGGGCTAGGAGGCTACACCTTC. This gives the protein CASSARGLGGYTF.

This chain uses TRBV19 with TRBJ1-1; D may be TRBD1 (5 bases). CDR3 length: 13 residues. Germline V gene sequence: CDR1 LNHDA, CDR2 SQIVND (reference sequence). Trimming removed 8 bases from V and 1 base from J, with 11 bases in between. CDR3 amino acids: CASHHQGNTEAFF. Here the CDR3 DNA reads TGTGCCAGTCACCACCAGGGGAACACTGAAGCTTTCTTT. Full variable domain (outside the CDR3, taken from reference TRBV19 and TRBJ1-1): DGGITQSPKYLFRKEGQNVTLSCEQNLNHDAMYWYRQDPGQGLRLIYYSQIVNDFQKGDIAEGYSVSREKKESFPLTVTSAQKNPTAFYLCASHHQGNTEAFFGQGTRLTVV.

The chain couples TRBV6-6 to TRBJ1-2; 10 bases align to TRBD1. Germline V lookup: CDR1 MNHNY, CDR2 SVGAGI (reference sequence). The J segment lost 4 bases and the V segment lost 6 bases, leaving 5 bases of the junction unmatched. This CDR3 is 14 amino acids long. CDR3 sequence reads: CASRRQGAFYGYTF. The CDR3 DNA reads as TGTGCCAGCAGGCGACAGGGGGCGTTCTATGGCTACACCTTC.

This chain connects TRBV4-2 to TRBJ2-1, with TRBD2 matching 11 bases. J gave up 4 bases and V 4 bases, and 12 bases lay outside the gene matches. Germline V gene data show CDR1 as LGHNA and CDR2 as YNFKEQ. The CDR3 consists of 18 residues. The CDR3 is CASSLEEGLAGGYNEQFF. The CDR3 DNA follows: TGTGCCAGCAGCCTAGAGGAGGGTTTAGCGGGAGGGTACAATGAGCAGTTCTTC.

V usage is TRBV27 and J usage is TRBJ2-2; 7 nucleotides agree with TRBD2. CDR1 MNHEY and CDR2 SMNVEV come from the germline V gene (reference sequence). After removal of 3 bases from V and 9 bases from J, the junction contained 10 bases not matched to a gene. CDR3 size: 15 residues. The CDR3 bases are TGTGCCAGCAGTTTGTACGGGACTACCTCCTGGGAGCTGTTTTTT. Its translation is CASSLYGTTSWELFF.

This clone appeared a few times. J is TRBJ1-3 and V is TRBV6-5; 7 bases align to TRBD1. V shed 1 base, J shed 2 bases, and the junction held 2 bases outside the gene matches. The CDR3 covers 15 residues. Germline-derived CDR1 and CDR2 are MNHEY and SVGAGI. CDR3 coding DNA: TGTGCCAGCAGTTACTTCGGGACAGCTGGAAACACCATATATTTT. Translated: CASSYFGTAGNTIYF.

V is TRBV28 and J is TRBJ1-1; no clear D gene. This CDR3 spans 13 amino acids. Deletions cut 5 bases from V and 8 bases from J, with 15 bases between. Germline CDR1 is MDHEN and CDR2 is SYDVKM. The CDR3 DNA follows: TGTGCCAGCAGTCCCCCGCGAAACGGGGAAGCTTTCTTT. Amino acid sequence: CASSPPRNGEAFF.

The chain recombines TRBV14 with TRBJ2-1; TRBD1 agrees at 9 bases. J lost 4 bases, V lost 4 bases, and 5 bases had no gene match. Germline CDR1 reads SGHDN; CDR2 reads FVKESK. This CDR3 has 15 residues. CDR3 nucleotides: TGTGCCAGCAGCCGAGGGACAGGGTGGTACAATGAGCAGTTCTTC. As protein: CASSRGTGWYNEQFF.

The chain has TRBV7-2 and TRBJ1-1, with D possibly being TRBD1 (5 bases). There are 15 residues in the CDR3. In germline, CDR1 is SGHTA, CDR2 FQGNSA. Trimming pared 0 bases from V and 4 bases from J, leaving 12 bases between. CDR3 in amino acids: CASSLAGHGATEAFF. The CDR3 DNA sequence: TGTGCCAGCAGCTTAGCAGGGCACGGGGCCACTGAAGCTTTCTTT. Full variable domain (rest looked up from reference TRBV7-2 and TRBJ1-1): GAGVSQSPSNKVTEKGKDVELRCDPISGHTALYWYRQSLGQGLEFLIYFQGNSAPDKSGLPSDRFSAERTGGSVSTLTIQRTQQEDSAVYLCASSLAGHGATEAFFGQGTRLTVV.

The J gene is TRBJ1-5, the V gene TRBV27; D unclear. In germline, CDR1 is MNHEY, CDR2 SMNVEV (reference sequence). The CDR3 has 14 amino acids. Trimming removed 3 bases from V and 0 bases from J, with 6 bases in between. CDR3 sequence: CASSFRDSNQPQHF. Here the CDR3 DNA reads TGTGCCAGCAGTTTTCGGGATAGCAATCAGCCCCAGCATTTT.

The rearrangement joins TRBV5-1 to TRBJ1-3; weak D call: TRBD1 (5 bases). Germline CDR1 is SGHRS and CDR2 is YFSETQ. The CDR3 is 14 residues long. Trimming stripped 0 bases from V and 8 bases from J, with 12 bases between. CDR3 sequence (DNA): TGCGCCAGCAGCTTGGAGGGGATGAGGGACACCATATATTTT. Its protein product is CASSLEGMRDTIYF.

This clone was seen a single time. The rearrangement uses TRBV12-5 and TRBJ1-2; D might be TRBD1 (5 bases). Germline lookup yields CDR1 LGHNT and CDR2 FRNRAP. Trimming removed 8 bases from V and 3 bases from J, with 16 bases in between. The length of the CDR3 is 14 residues. As DNA, the CDR3 is TGTGCTAGTCAGGAGGAGGGGCGCGACTATGGCTACACCTTC. It specifies CASQEEGRDYGYTF.

V and J are TRBV19 and TRBJ1-5, with 9 bases lining up with TRBD1. The V gene end was trimmed by 10 bases and the J gene end by 7 bases; junction bases not matched to a gene: 5. The length of the CDR3 is 12 residues. The germline V gene has CDR1 LNHDA and CDR2 SQIVND (reference sequence). The CDR3 is CATGTGIQPQHF. The CDR3 DNA reads TGTGCCACCGGGACAGGGATCCAGCCCCAGCATTTT.

This chain uses TRBV15 with TRBJ1-4, with D unresolved. From germline, CDR1 is LNHNV and CDR2 YYDKDF (reference sequence). V shed 3 bases and J shed 5 bases, with 19 bases lying between them. The CDR3 has 17 amino acids. The CDR3 is CATSSRPIRDDNEKLFF. The CDR3 DNA reads as TGTGCCACCAGCAGCCGGCCGATCCGGGATGACAATGAAAAACTGTTTTTT.

J is TRBJ1-2 and V is TRBV28, with D perhaps TRBD1 (5 bases). V lost 7 bases and J 8 bases, leaving 17 bases between the germline ends. Germline lookup yields CDR1 MDHEN and CDR2 SYDVKM. This CDR3 spans 13 amino acids. The CDR3 region is CASTSPGGEGYTF. The DNA for the CDR3 is TGTGCCAGCACTTCCCCAGGAGGGGAGGGCTACACCTTC.

The chain has TRBV7-8 and TRBJ2-7; the D is unclear. V shed 0 bases and J shed 1 base, with 7 bases lying between them. The germline CDR1 and CDR2 sequences are SGHVS and FQNEAQ. CDR3 length: 14 residues. The CDR3 nucleotides read TGTGCCAGCAGCTTAGCGGATAGATCCTACGAGCAGTACTTC. Its translation: CASSLADRSYEQYF.

V usage is TRBV27 and J usage is TRBJ1-5, with D possibly being TRBD1 (6 bases). V dropped 2 bases and J dropped 5 bases, with 13 bases sitting between them. CDR1 is MNHEY, CDR2 SMNVEV, per germline (reference sequence). This CDR3 contains 15 residues. This chain's CDR3 is CASSLGRGGDQPQHF. The CDR3 DNA reads TGTGCCAGCAGTTTAGGCAGGGGTGGCGATCAGCCCCAGCATTTT.

V and J are TRBV28 and TRBJ1-5; 7 bases map to TRBD1. The length of the CDR3 is 15 residues. The trim removed 7 bases at V and 6 bases at J, leaving 12 bases unmatched. From germline, CDR1 is MDHEN and CDR2 SYDVKM. The CDR3 protein is CASNTAGGVGQPQHF. Here the CDR3 DNA reads TGTGCCAGCAATACCGCAGGGGGGGTGGGTCAGCCCCAGCATTTT.

The genes are TRBV5-5 and TRBJ1-2; no clear D gene. Germline CDR1 and CDR2: SGHKS and YYEKEE (reference sequence). The CDR3 runs to 13 residues. The V end was cut by 0 bases, the J end by 7 bases, with 10 bases between. The CDR3 bases are TGTGCCAGCAGCTTGGAGGGATTAGCTGGCTACACCTTC. It codes for CASSLEGLAGYTF.